One and the same sample provided the 10 T cell receptor beta chains below, sequenced in a study of blood T cell repertoires in COVID-19. Libraries were prepared by immunoSEQ multiplex PCR; TCRdb keeps only in-frame clonotypes and omits some of them. The sample consists of more than 110,000 clones, 60% to 80% of them appearing once. Sequenced sample: PBMCs or T cells enriched from blood (not recorded which). These receptors originate from a woman aged 50 to 65 who had recovered from COVID-19.

This clone was seen only once. This chain uses TRBV9 with TRBJ2-1; 7 bases fit TRBD2. The CDR3 loop spans 15 amino acids. J was trimmed by 1 base and V by 0 bases; bases with no gene match: 1. The V gene's germline CDR1 is SGDLS and CDR2 YYNGEE. The CDR3 DNA reads TGTGCCAGCAGCGTAGGGGAGGGTTCCTACAATGAGCAGTTCTTC. Its protein product is CASSVGEGSYNEQFF.

This clone was counted a single time. The chain links TRBV7-6 to TRBJ2-7; the D gene is possibly TRBD1 (5 bases). This CDR3 is built from 14 residues. The germline gives CDR1 SGHVS, CDR2 FNYEAQ. The DNA of the CDR3 is TGTGCAAGTTCCGACAGTTCGAGCTCCTACGAGCAGTACTTC. Translated: CASSDSSSSYEQYF.

The J gene is TRBJ2-3, the V gene TRBV27, with 7 bases fitting TRBD2. V dropped 4 bases and J dropped 6; count of bases not matched to a gene: 1. CDR3 length equals 12 residues. Germline V CDR1 and CDR2: MNHEY, SMNVEV (reference sequence). CDR3 region: CASSSLADTQYF. The CDR3 region has the DNA TGTGCCAGCAGTTCACTAGCGGATACGCAGTATTTT.

The chain employs TRBV19 and TRBJ2-7, with 11 positions matching TRBD2. Unmatched junction bases numbered 4, after V lost 5 bases and J lost 1 base. The CDR3 extends over 15 amino acids. Germline loops: CDR1 LNHDA, CDR2 SQIVND (reference sequence). The CDR3 here is CASSSSSGGSYEQYF. The CDR3 nucleotides read TGTGCCAGTAGTTCATCTAGCGGGGGGTCCTACGAGCAGTACTTC.

The chain links TRBV4-2 to TRBJ2-6; TRBD1 matches 8 bases. Germline lookup yields CDR1 LGHNA and CDR2 YNFKEQ. Trimming took 3 bases from V and 2 from J; bases not matched to a gene: 6. The CDR3 is made up of 17 amino acids. CDR3 sequence (DNA): TGTGCCAGCAGCCAGGAAACAGGGGGAGCTGGGGCCAACGTCCTGACTTTC. Translating gives CASSQETGGAGANVLTF.

The chain carries TRBV28 and TRBJ2-1; 10 nucleotides agree with TRBD2. The CDR3 length is 14 residues. Germline assignment: CDR1 MDHEN and CDR2 SYDVKM. With 5 bases clipped from V and 6 bases from J, the junction kept 4 bases outside the gene matches. Written as DNA, the CDR3 is TGTGCCAGCAGTCTACGACTAGCGGGCAATGAGCAGTTCTTC. Residues: CASSLRLAGNEQFF.

This chain connects TRBV7-3 to TRBJ2-7; 11 positions agree with TRBD2. There are 16 residues in the CDR3. Unmatched junction bases numbered 8, after V lost 5 bases and J lost 2 bases. Germline V lookup: CDR1 SGHTA, CDR2 FQGTGA. As DNA, the CDR3 is TGTGCCAGCAGCCTCACCGGGACTAGCGGTACCTACGAGCAGTACTTC. It translates to CASSLTGTSGTYEQYF.

This rearrangement joins TRBV19 to TRBJ1-2, with TRBD1 identical over 8 bases. V shed 4 bases, J shed 4 bases, and the junction held 2 bases outside the gene matches. The CDR3 totals 13 residues. CDR1 and CDR2 from the germline V gene are LNHDA and SQIVND (reference sequence). CDR3 DNA: TGTGCCAGTAGTACCGGGACAGGCTATGGCTACACCTTC. This encodes CASSTGTGYGYTF.

The rearrangement uses TRBV2 and TRBJ2-7; tentative D call: TRBD1 (6 bases). Germline values: CDR1 SNHLY, CDR2 FYNNEI. This CDR3 is 16 amino acids long. V lost 0 bases and J 3 bases, leaving 15 bases between the germline ends. CDR3 sequence (DNA): TGTGCCAGCAGTGAAGCGCTTCTGGGGGCTCGCTACGAGCAGTACTTC. This gives the protein CASSEALLGARYEQYF.

V is TRBV7-8 and J is TRBJ2-2; 7 bases agree with TRBD2. This CDR3 is 15 amino acids long. J lost 2 bases, V lost 2 bases, and 2 bases had no gene match. Germline V gene sequence: CDR1 SGHVS, CDR2 FQNEAQ. This CDR3 reads CASSLKRGNTGELFF. CDR3 sequence (DNA): TGTGCCAGCAGCTTAAAGCGGGGAAACACCGGGGAGCTGTTTTTT. The variable domain in full, with the rest retrieved from reference TRBV7-8 and TRBJ2-2, is GAGVSQSPRYKVAKRGQDVALRCDPISGHVSLFWYQQALGQGPEFLTYFQNEAQLDKSGLPSDRFFAERPEGSVSTLKIQRTQQEDSAVYLCASSLKRGNTGELFFGEGSRLTVL.